The T cell receptor (beta chain) described here comes from a study of molecular identifiers for immune sequencing clone quantification. The sample holds many counts of this clonotype. Per the germline V gene, CDR1 is SGHDT and CDR2 is YYEEEE. CDR3 length equals 16 residues. The ends were cut back, 4 bases at V and 2 bases at J, with 17 bases in the middle. TCRdb analysed the PCR reads with MiXCR anew, one entry per CDR3 protein. The sample contains 60,000 to 70,000 distinct CDR3 sequences, less than 20% of which appear only once. The sample was naive CD8+ T cells from blood, with Jurkat cell RNA spiked in. Subset given: FACS-sorted CD8+CD4-CCR7+CD45RA+ naive T cells. This receptor was obtained from a human donor in good health. Some libraries in this study had Jurkat cell RNA spiked in. The rearrangement links TRBV5-6 to TRBJ2-3; D is perhaps TRBD1 or TRBD2 (5 bases each). The CDR3 loop is CASSKGESFYTDTQYF. The DNA of the CDR3 is TGTGCCAGCAGCAAAGGGGAGAGCTTTTACACAGATACGCAGTATTTT.